The 32 T cell receptor beta chains below all came from one sample that was sequenced in a study of blood T cell repertoires in COVID-19. The method was immunoSEQ multiplex PCR; TCRdb's version includes in-frame clones alone and lacks a portion of them. The data hold tens of thousands of clones, with approximately 71% observed a single time. The specimen was peripheral blood. Every receptor here comes from a man between 65 and 85 years old with COVID-19, enrolled during active disease.

This sequence joins TRBV30 and TRBJ1-3; D is ambiguous. The CDR3 is 14 residues long. The V end lost 2 bases, the J end lost 0 bases, and 8 bases lay between the germline ends. The V gene's germline CDR1 is GTSNPN and CDR2 SVGIG (reference sequence). The DNA of the CDR3 is TGTGCCTGGAGTAGAGGGAGCTCTGGAAACACCATATATTTT. Its protein product is CAWSRGSSGNTIYF.

This clone was recorded a few times. This chain links TRBV5-1 with TRBJ1-3; 8 bases agree with TRBD1. Germline CDR1 reads SGHRS; CDR2 reads YFSETQ. Losses at the gene ends were 7 bases for V and 0 bases for J; bases not matched to a gene: 12. The CDR3 runs 17 residues. The CDR3 sequence is CASSLQTGASSGNTIYF. The CDR3 DNA is TGCGCCAGCTCCCTTCAGACAGGGGCCAGCTCTGGAAACACCATATATTTT.

V gene TRBV19 combines with J gene TRBJ2-1; 8 positions match TRBD2. Trimming removed 1 base from V and 5 bases from J; junction bases left unmatched: 7. The CDR3 has 16 amino acids. Germline V gene lookup returns CDR1 LNHDA and CDR2 SQIVND (reference sequence). DNA of the CDR3: TGTGCCAGTAGTATAGGCGGGCTAGCGGGCCACAATGAGCAGTTCTTC. This codes for CASSIGGLAGHNEQFF. The entire variable domain, with the rest obtained from reference TRBV19 and TRBJ2-1, is as follows: DGGITQSPKYLFRKEGQNVTLSCEQNLNHDAMYWYRQDPGQGLRLIYYSQIVNDFQKGDIAEGYSVSREKKESFPLTVTSAQKNPTAFYLCASSIGGLAGHNEQFFGPGTRLTVL.

The chain is built from TRBV5-1 and TRBJ1-1; the match to TRBD1 covers 8 bases. The CDR3 contains 15 residues. In germline, CDR1 is SGHRS, CDR2 YFSETQ. Germline trimming cut 4 bases from V and 3 bases from J; bases unmatched to any gene: 8. The CDR3 protein is CASSLSTGVDTEAFF. The CDR3 DNA reads as TGCGCCAGCAGCCTCTCGACAGGGGTAGACACTGAAGCTTTCTTT. The full variable domain, its missing parts supplied by reference TRBV5-1 and TRBJ1-1, is KAGVTQTPRYLIKTRGQQVTLSCSPISGHRSVSWYQQTPGQGLQFLFEYFSETQRNKGNFPGRFSGRQFSNSRSEMNVSTLELGDSALYLCASSLSTGVDTEAFFGQGTRLTVV.

The CDR3 bases are TGTGCCAGCAGTTCGGGGCCAGGGGGAAATTCTAACTATGGCTACACCTTC. It codes for CASSSGPGGNSNYGYTF. This chain uses TRBV28 with TRBJ1-2; 7 bases line up with TRBD1. This CDR3 region has 17 residues. Germline V CDR1 and CDR2: MDHEN, SYDVKM. J was trimmed by 0 bases and V by 4 bases; bases with no gene match: 11.

The chain is built from TRBV4-1 and TRBJ2-6; D is ambiguous. The CDR3 totals 16 residues. Per germline, CDR1 MGHRA and CDR2 YSYEKL. V was shortened by 1 base and J by 0 bases, with 7 bases between the two germline ends. CDR3 coding DNA: TGCGCCAGCAGCCAAGCTTCGTTCTCTGGGGCCAACGTCCTGACTTTC. It encodes CASSQASFSGANVLTF.

The CDR3, as DNA: TGTGCCATCAGTGAACGGGGGGATGAAAAACTGTTTTTT. Translation: CAISERGDEKLFF. V and J are TRBV10-3 and TRBJ1-4; TRBD1 is a possible D gene (5 bases). CDR1 and CDR2 (germline): ENHRY, SYGVKD. V was pared by 3 bases and J by 6 bases, with 8 bases between. This CDR3 comprises 13 residues.

This clone was observed a few times. The rearrangement joins TRBV28 to TRBJ2-7; D unresolved. Germline CDR1 and CDR2: MDHEN and SYDVKM. This CDR3 contains 12 residues. Between the trimmed V and J ends, which lost 7 bases and 2 bases, there was a span of 9 bases. The CDR3 DNA follows: TGTGCCAGCATTGCGTCAACCTACGAGCAGTACTTC. Translation: CASIASTYEQYF.

V gene TRBV7-9 combines with J gene TRBJ1-2; weak D call: TRBD1 (5 bases). Looked up from germline, CDR1 is SEHNR and CDR2 is FQNEAQ (reference sequence). The CDR3 has 14 amino acids. V lost 5 bases to trimming and J lost 4 bases, with 14 bases between them. This CDR3 reads CASSPDGGSYGYTF. CDR3 bases: TGTGCCAGCAGCCCTGATGGGGGGAGCTATGGCTACACCTTC.

The chain carries TRBV19 and TRBJ1-1; 8 nucleotides agree with TRBD1. Trimming removed 4 bases from V and 4 bases from J; junction bases left unmatched: 8. Germline V gene sequence: CDR1 LNHDA, CDR2 SQIVND (reference sequence). The CDR3 length is 15 residues. The CDR3 region is CASSTTTGVVTEAFF. For the CDR3, the DNA is TGTGCCAGTAGTACCACGACAGGGGTAGTCACTGAAGCTTTCTTT. Based on the CDR3 plus reference TRBV19 and TRBJ1-1, the full variable domain is DGGITQSPKYLFRKEGQNVTLSCEQNLNHDAMYWYRQDPGQGLRLIYYSQIVNDFQKGDIAEGYSVSREKKESFPLTVTSAQKNPTAFYLCASSTTTGVVTEAFFGQGTRLTVV.

The chain employs TRBV28 and TRBJ1-3; 12 nucleotides align to TRBD1. CDR1 is MDHEN, CDR2 SYDVKM, per germline. The CDR3 loop spans 19 amino acids. J gave up 0 bases and V 1 base, and 7 bases lay outside the gene matches. The CDR3 here is CASSLYRDRGPYSGNTIYF. CDR3 in DNA: TGTGCCAGCAGTTTATACCGGGACAGGGGGCCCTACTCTGGAAACACCATATATTTT.

The rearrangement joins TRBV18 to TRBJ2-7; D not certain. Germline V lookup: CDR1 KGHSH, CDR2 LQKENI. V lost 3 bases to trimming and J lost 4 bases, with 16 bases between them. The CDR3 runs 15 residues. The CDR3 coding sequence is TGTGCCAGCTCACCCCCGAGCAGGTCCCATTACGAGCAGTACTTC. This encodes CASSPPSRSHYEQYF.

This clone was picked up a small number of times. The chain joins TRBV5-6 to TRBJ2-7, with D perhaps matching TRBD2 (6 bases). CDR3 size: 13 residues. Between the trimmed V and J ends, which lost 4 bases and 3 bases, there was a span of 11 bases. CDR1 is SGHDT, CDR2 YYEEEE, per germline. CDR3 sequence reads: CASSLSGLYEQYF. For the CDR3, the DNA is TGTGCCAGCAGCCTATCGGGACTCTACGAGCAGTACTTC.

The chain links TRBV5-1 to TRBJ1-4; D gene ambiguous. V dropped 4 bases and J dropped 6 bases, with 13 bases sitting between them. CDR3 length: 14 residues. From germline, CDR1 is SGHRS and CDR2 YFSETQ. The CDR3 loop reads CASSTGGLHEKLFF. The CDR3 DNA follows: TGCGCCAGCAGCACCGGCGGGCTCCATGAAAAACTGTTTTTT.

This clone was counted once. The V and J genes are TRBV27 and TRBJ2-7, with TRBD2 matching 10 bases. The CDR3 totals 13 residues. CDR1 MNHEY and CDR2 SMNVEV come from the germline V gene (reference sequence). Trimming took 7 bases from V and 3 from J; bases not matched to a gene: 3. The CDR3 reads CASTKREGYEQYF. The CDR3 DNA sequence: TGTGCCAGCACGAAGCGGGAGGGCTACGAGCAGTACTTC.

The V gene is TRBV19, the J gene TRBJ1-6; 8 nucleotides align to TRBD1. The germline CDR1 and CDR2 sequences are LNHDA and SQIVND (reference sequence). Germline trimming cut 6 bases from V and 9 bases from J; bases unmatched to any gene: 1. The CDR3 spans 12 residues. DNA for the CDR3: TGTGCCAGTAGACAGGGGGTTTCACCCCTCCACTTT. Its protein is CASRQGVSPLHF.

This chain uses TRBV11-2 with TRBJ1-1, with 8 bases lining up with TRBD1. The V gene end was trimmed by 3 bases and the J gene end by 1 base; junction bases not matched to a gene: 7. Germline V gene sequence: CDR1 SGHAT, CDR2 FQNNGV. The length of the CDR3 is 16 residues. In DNA, the CDR3 is TGTGCCAGCAGCTTGCGGACCGGGACAGGGAACACTGAAGCTTTCTTT. Residues: CASSLRTGTGNTEAFF.

J is TRBJ2-7 and V is TRBV4-3, with TRBD1 identical over 8 bases. V gave up 0 bases and J gave up 6 bases; unmatched junction bases: 10. The CDR3 has 16 residues. The germline V gene has CDR1 LGHNA and CDR2 YSLEER. The CDR3 sequence: CASSQEVLQGASEQYF. In DNA form, the CDR3 reads TGCGCCAGCAGCCAAGAGGTTCTTCAGGGGGCCTCCGAGCAGTACTTC.

The V call is TRBV15, the J call TRBJ1-6; 7 bases match TRBD1. Germline V gene sequence: CDR1 LNHNV, CDR2 YYDKDF (reference sequence). V shed 1 base and J 9 bases; nucleotides not matched to a gene: 6. This CDR3 spans 15 amino acids. This CDR3 reads CATSRGTGVLSPLHF. DNA for the CDR3: TGTGCCACCAGCAGAGGGACAGGTGTTCTTTCACCCCTCCACTTT.

The genes are TRBV27 and TRBJ1-6; no definite D call. CDR1 is MNHEY, CDR2 SMNVEV, per germline (reference sequence). The CDR3 runs 13 residues. Trimming removed 7 bases at V and 9 bases at J, with 13 bases between. The CDR3 coding sequence is TGTGCCAGCACCCCTGGCCTTACTTCACCCCTCCACTTT. Translating it yields CASTPGLTSPLHF.

The genes are TRBV7-2 and TRBJ2-2, with 7 positions matching TRBD1. Germline values: CDR1 SGHTA, CDR2 FQGNSA. The trim removed 1 base at V and 4 bases at J, leaving 12 bases unmatched. The CDR3 extends over 18 amino acids. CDR3 nucleotide sequence: TGTGCCAGCAGCTTAGTGCTGAGTTGGGACAGAGTCACCGGGGAGCTGTTTTTT. This sequence encodes CASSLVLSWDRVTGELFF. Looking up the rest from reference TRBV7-2 and TRBJ2-2 gives the full variable domain: GAGVSQSPSNKVTEKGKDVELRCDPISGHTALYWYRQSLGQGLEFLIYFQGNSAPDKSGLPSDRFSAERTGGSVSTLTIQRTQQEDSAVYLCASSLVLSWDRVTGELFFGEGSRLTVL.

V and J are TRBV28 and TRBJ1-1, with 7 bases lining up with TRBD1. Germline loops: CDR1 MDHEN, CDR2 SYDVKM. CDR3 size: 14 residues. The V segment lost 6 bases and the J segment 3 bases; nucleotides outside the gene matches: 7. Here the CDR3 reads CASSSGGRDTEAFF. In DNA, the CDR3 is TGTGCCAGCAGCTCAGGGGGTCGGGACACTGAAGCTTTCTTT.

V is TRBV28 and J is TRBJ1-5; TRBD1 matches 7 bases. The CDR3 consists of 15 residues. Germline V gives CDR1 MDHEN, CDR2 SYDVKM. Unmatched junction bases numbered 8, after V lost 2 bases and J lost 7 bases. The CDR3 region has the DNA TGTGCCAGCAGTTTACGCACTACAGGGGTACAGCCCCAGCATTTT. Its protein product is CASSLRTTGVQPQHF.

This chain joins TRBV18 and TRBJ2-7; D might be TRBD1 (5 bases). Between the trimmed V and J ends, which lost 3 bases and 7 bases, there was a span of 13 bases. This CDR3 comprises 13 residues. CDR1 is KGHSH and CDR2 is LQKENI in the germline V gene. CDR3 DNA: TGTGCCAGCTCACCCTCAGGGTACAGTGAGCAGTACTTC. Translation: CASSPSGYSEQYF. Full variable domain (remainder filled in from reference TRBV18 and TRBJ2-7): NAGVMQNPRHLVRRRGQEARLRCSPMKGHSHVYWYRQLPEEGLKFMVYLQKENIIDESGMPKERFSAEFPKEGPSILRIQQVVRGDSAAYFCASSPSGYSEQYFGPGTRLTVT.

This chain links TRBV6-5 with TRBJ2-1; TRBD1 matches 8 bases. CDR3 length: 15 residues. The germline CDR1 and CDR2 sequences are MNHEY and SVGAGI. V dropped 4 bases and J dropped 6; count of bases not matched to a gene: 8. CDR3 sequence: CASSSPGQAPNEQFF. In DNA, the CDR3 is TGTGCCAGCAGTTCACCGGGACAGGCTCCCAATGAGCAGTTCTTC.

The J gene is TRBJ2-7, the V gene TRBV18, with D unresolved. The ends were cut back, 3 bases at V and 3 bases at J, with 9 bases in the middle. Germline V gene data show CDR1 as KGHSH and CDR2 as LQKENI. The CDR3 is 13 residues long. CDR3 nucleotides: TGTGCCAGCTCACCGCCCCTAAACTACGAGCAGTACTTC. It encodes CASSPPLNYEQYF. Using reference TRBV18 and TRBJ2-7 for the parts outside the CDR3, the full variable domain is NAGVMQNPRHLVRRRGQEARLRCSPMKGHSHVYWYRQLPEEGLKFMVYLQKENIIDESGMPKERFSAEFPKEGPSILRIQQVVRGDSAAYFCASSPPLNYEQYFGPGTRLTVT.

The CDR3 bases are TGTGCCAGCAGTCTGACCCGGGGAAGGGTCTACGAGCAGTACTTC. Protein sequence: CASSLTRGRVYEQYF. The chain combines TRBV27 with TRBJ2-7; a possible D gene is TRBD2 (5 bases). This CDR3 has 15 amino acids. The germline CDR1 and CDR2 sequences are MNHEY and SMNVEV (reference sequence). Trimming took off 5 bases at V and 3 bases at J, with 17 bases between the two ends.

J is TRBJ2-1 and V is TRBV28; TRBD2 agrees at 11 bases. With 3 bases clipped from V and 4 bases from J, the junction kept 2 bases outside the gene matches. The CDR3 is made up of 15 amino acids. Looked up from germline, CDR1 is MDHEN and CDR2 is SYDVKM. The CDR3 region is CASSFSGRGYNEQFF. The CDR3 bases are TGTGCCAGCAGTTTTAGCGGGAGGGGGTACAATGAGCAGTTCTTC.

The V gene is TRBV4-3, the J gene TRBJ2-1; D unresolved. This CDR3 is built from 17 residues. The V and J ends lost 0 bases and 0 bases respectively, with 12 bases between them. Per germline, CDR1 LGHNA and CDR2 YSLEER. The CDR3 nucleotides are TGCGCCAGCAGCCAAGAGGTAGCAAAACTCTCCTACAATGAGCAGTTCTTC. The encoded protein is CASSQEVAKLSYNEQFF.

This chain joins TRBV4-1 and TRBJ1-2; possibly TRBD1 for D (5 bases). CDR3 length equals 14 residues. Germline CDR1 and CDR2: MGHRA and YSYEKL. V was trimmed by 0 bases and J by 3 bases, leaving 8 bases between them. CDR3 residues: CASSQDSQDYGYTF. The CDR3 coding sequence is TGCGCCAGCAGCCAAGACTCACAGGACTATGGCTACACCTTC.

V gene TRBV4-1 combines with J gene TRBJ1-5; 11 bases match TRBD1. This CDR3 spans 16 amino acids. CDR1 and CDR2 (germline): MGHRA, YSYEKL. J lost 6 bases, V lost 4 bases, and 8 bases had no gene match. DNA of the CDR3: TGCGCCAGCAGCCCACAATACGGACAGGGGGCTCAGCCCCAGCATTTT. Its protein is CASSPQYGQGAQPQHF.

This clone was detected only a few times. V usage is TRBV28 and J usage is TRBJ1-1, with 8 bases lining up with TRBD1. Germline assignment: CDR1 MDHEN and CDR2 SYDVKM. With 7 bases clipped from V and 0 bases from J, the junction kept 4 bases outside the gene matches. The CDR3 covers 14 residues. The CDR3 DNA follows: TGTGCCAGCACGAGACAGGGGTTGAACACTGAAGCTTTCTTT. This translates into CASTRQGLNTEAFF. Based on the CDR3 plus reference TRBV28 and TRBJ1-1, the full variable domain is DVKVTQSSRYLVKRTGEKVFLECVQDMDHENMFWYRQDPGLGLRLIYFSYDVKMKEKGDIPEGYSVSREKKERFSLILESASTNQTSMYLCASTRQGLNTEAFFGQGTRLTVV.